This T cell receptor (beta chain) was recorded in a study of shared clonotypes between healthy human individuals. Overall study findings and caveats: Relative to their counterparts shared across all four donors, non-shared clonotypes exhibited diminished generation probabilities.

This CDR3 has 13 residues. Germline V gene lookup returns CDR1 LGHNA and CDR2 YNFKEQ. V lost 10 bases, J lost 5 bases, and 6 bases stayed unmatched. Assay: immunoSEQ multiplex PCR; the TCRdb copy retains only in-frame clones and omits some. This sample has about 2.4 million clones, with 80% to 95% found just once. About this clone: What it binds is unknown.

The donors were adults (healthy and HIV-negative) with no recent acute infections or vaccinations. This clonotype was obtained from a man aged 18 to 35 in good health. Some clones in this sample may be carry-over from other donors' samples. Sequencing input: naive CD4+ T cells from PBMCs. As to subset: CD45RA+ positively selected. This chain joins TRBV4-2 and TRBJ2-2; 8 bases map to TRBD2. The CDR3 sequence: CATSAGGTGELFF. CDR3 in DNA: TGTGCCACTTCGGCGGGAGGAACCGGGGAGCTGTTTTTT.